This entry features one TCR beta chain sequence. The antigen is undetermined. The data stem from a study of human T cells and chemical hapten exposure. Noted time point: healthy volunteer bleed at 6 weeks. Whole blood that had not been fractionated was the source of extracted total RNA. Attachment of unique molecular identifiers to individual cDNA molecules was performed in the library. In TCRdb, the RACE reads were re-called with MiXCR into one record per CDR3 protein. The sample yields approximately 79,000 distinct CDR3 sequences, roughly 8.6% seen once. The CDR3 spans 13 residues. V shed 11 bases and J shed 5 bases, with 18 bases lying between them. Germline V gene data show CDR1 as MNHEY and CDR2 as SMNVEV (reference sequence). Study results and caveats: DPC sensitization produced no change in TCRs with frequency above 1 in 1000.

The chain uses TRBV27 and TRBJ1-2, with TRBD1 as a possible D gene (5 bases). The sequenced sample consisted of whole blood. The clonotype originates from a male donor in good health. Some clones in this sample may be carry-over from other donors' samples. CDR3 DNA sequence: TGTGCCGCGGGCCTGGCCGGGGGGTATGGCTACACCTTC. Translating it yields CAAGLAGGYGYTF.